Following are 25 T cell receptor beta chains from one sample sequenced in a study of shared clonotypes between healthy human individuals. Only in-frame clones appear in the TCRdb table, and some are missing; sequencing was by immunoSEQ multiplex PCR. Seen here are a few million clones, 80% to 95% observed once, and the top ten hold around 1.7%. CD45RO negativity and positive selection for CCR7 defined naive CD8 cells, a population that excluded terminally differentiated effector memory CD45RA+ cells. Sequencing was done on a sample of naive CD8+ T cells from PBMCs. These receptors all come from a man younger than 35 in good health. Some clones in this sample may be carry-over from other donors' samples.

The chain carries TRBV27 and TRBJ2-3, with 8 bases that match TRBD1. Germline values: CDR1 MNHEY, CDR2 SMNVEV (reference sequence). This CDR3 spans 15 amino acids. J gave up 1 base and V 5 bases, and 5 bases lay outside the gene matches. CDR3 DNA: TGTGCCAGCAGTACCGGACAGGGAGGCACAGATACGCAGTATTTT. Its translation: CASSTGQGGTDTQYF.

The rearrangement uses TRBV28 and TRBJ2-3; no clear D gene. The V end lost 3 bases, the J end lost 3 bases, and 16 bases lay between the germline ends. CDR1 is MDHEN and CDR2 is SYDVKM in the germline V gene. This CDR3 region has 16 residues. The DNA for the CDR3 is TGTGCCAGCAGTTTTGGCCTAGAAGCCGCGACAGATACGCAGTATTTT. Translation gives CASSFGLEAATDTQYF. Full variable domain (outside the CDR3, taken from reference TRBV28 and TRBJ2-3): DVKVTQSSRYLVKRTGEKVFLECVQDMDHENMFWYRQDPGLGLRLIYFSYDVKMKEKGDIPEGYSVSREKKERFSLILESASTNQTSMYLCASSFGLEAATDTQYFGPGTRLTVL.

The chain links TRBV27 to TRBJ1-1; D not certain. The V gene's germline CDR1 is MNHEY and CDR2 SMNVEV (reference sequence). The CDR3 runs to 18 residues. V shed 0 bases and J shed 1 base, with 18 bases lying between them. The CDR3 sequence: CASSLSPVADWWNTEAFF. In DNA form, the CDR3 reads TGTGCCAGCAGTTTATCCCCCGTAGCAGATTGGTGGAACACTGAAGCTTTCTTT.

For this clone: The sample carries other DNA sequences with the same CDR3. This rearrangement joins TRBV19 to TRBJ2-7; weak D call: TRBD1 (6 bases). Germline V CDR1 and CDR2: LNHDA, SQIVND (reference sequence). The CDR3 contains 14 residues. Trimming took 5 bases from V and 0 from J, leaving 11 bases between them. DNA of the CDR3: TGTGCCAGTAGTTTCAGGGGAGCCTCCTACGAGCAGTACTTC. Translation gives CASSFRGASYEQYF. The full variable domain, completed using reference TRBV19 and TRBJ2-7, is DGGITQSPKYLFRKEGQNVTLSCEQNLNHDAMYWYRQDPGQGLRLIYYSQIVNDFQKGDIAEGYSVSREKKESFPLTVTSAQKNPTAFYLCASSFRGASYEQYFGPGTRLTVT.

This chain joins TRBV7-8 and TRBJ2-7; TRBD1 matches at 8 bases. Trimming cost V 3 bases and J 3 bases; bases outside gene matches: 7. Germline V lookup: CDR1 SGHVS, CDR2 FQNEAQ. This CDR3 spans 15 amino acids. The CDR3 sequence: CASSFIRDRFYEQYF. The DNA of the CDR3 is TGTGCCAGCAGCTTTATCCGGGACAGGTTCTACGAGCAGTACTTC. Variable domain in full (rest from reference TRBV7-8 and TRBJ2-7): GAGVSQSPRYKVAKRGQDVALRCDPISGHVSLFWYQQALGQGPEFLTYFQNEAQLDKSGLPSDRFFAERPEGSVSTLKIQRTQQEDSAVYLCASSFIRDRFYEQYFGPGTRLTVT.

This clone was detected only once. The V call is TRBV2, the J call TRBJ2-7, with D tentatively TRBD1 (7 bases). Germline lookup yields CDR1 SNHLY and CDR2 FYNNEI. This CDR3 has 22 amino acids. CDR3 loop: CASREPSGGQGLRGRHFDEQYF. In DNA, the CDR3 is TGTGCGAGTAGGGAGCCCTCAGGGGGGCAGGGTTTAAGAGGGAGACATTTTGACGAGCAGTACTTC.

The rearrangement links TRBV18 to TRBJ2-5; 10 bases are shared with TRBD1. Germline values: CDR1 KGHSH, CDR2 LQKENI. Trimming at V came to 3 bases and at J to 2 bases, leaving 3 bases not matched to a gene. This CDR3 contains 15 residues. CDR3 loop: CASSPDRGVQETQYF. CDR3 in DNA: TGTGCCAGCTCACCGGACAGGGGGGTACAAGAGACCCAGTACTTC.

This sequence joins TRBV28 and TRBJ2-3; D possibly corresponds to TRBD2 (5 bases). This CDR3 comprises 14 residues. Germline CDR1 MDHEN, CDR2 SYDVKM. The V end was cut by 6 bases, the J end by 0 bases, with 10 bases between. CDR3 residues: CASRVGVSTDTQYF. In DNA, the CDR3 is TGTGCCAGCAGGGTCGGGGTTAGCACAGATACGCAGTATTTT.

Note on this clone: Other DNA sequences in this sample translate to the same CDR3. The chain has TRBV7-9 and TRBJ2-3; D remains unclear. The CDR3 length is 13 residues. Per the germline V gene, CDR1 is SEHNR and CDR2 is FQNEAQ (reference sequence). The V and J ends lost 1 base and 5 bases respectively, with 7 bases between them. CDR3: CASSLGVGDTQYF. As DNA, the CDR3 is TGTGCCAGCAGCTTAGGAGTCGGAGATACGCAGTATTTT.

This chain joins TRBV6-6 and TRBJ1-1, with TRBD1 matching 9 bases. CDR3 length: 13 amino acids. The V segment lost 5 bases and the J segment 7 bases; nucleotides outside the gene matches: 5. The germline V gene encodes CDR1 MNHNY and CDR2 SVGAGI (reference sequence). CDR3 sequence reads: CASSLDRGYEAFF. CDR3 nucleotide sequence: TGTGCCAGCAGTCTCGACAGGGGGTATGAAGCTTTCTTT.

The genes are TRBV6-5 and TRBJ1-5, with TRBD1 identical over 9 bases. With 5 bases clipped from V and 6 bases from J, the junction kept 8 bases outside the gene matches. CDR1 MNHEY and CDR2 SVGAGI come from the germline V gene. The CDR3 covers 15 residues. This chain's CDR3 is CASSPTGGTGQPQHF. In DNA form, the CDR3 reads TGTGCCAGCAGTCCGACAGGGGGGACCGGTCAGCCCCAGCATTTT.

Comments on this clone: In the same sample, other DNA sequences code for this CDR3. The gene calls are TRBV9 and TRBJ2-7; 12 bases match TRBD1. The CDR3 has 14 amino acids. Germline values: CDR1 SGDLS, CDR2 YYNGEE. V trimming: 2 bases; J trimming: 5 bases; junction bases outside the gene matches: 2. The CDR3 reads CASSVGQGANEQYF. The CDR3 region has the DNA TGTGCCAGCAGCGTGGGACAGGGGGCGAACGAGCAGTACTTC. The whole variable domain, remainder taken from reference TRBV9 and TRBJ2-7, is DSGVTQTPKHLITATGQRVTLRCSPRSGDLSVYWYQQSLDQGLQFLIQYYNGEERAKGNILERFSAQQFPDLHSELNLSSLELGDSALYFCASSVGQGANEQYFGPGTRLTVT.

This chain connects TRBV7-9 to TRBJ2-7; D call uncertain. Germline V lookup: CDR1 SEHNR, CDR2 FQNEAQ (reference sequence). Trimming pared 3 bases from V and 4 bases from J, leaving 13 bases between. The length of the CDR3 is 14 residues. The CDR3 DNA is TGTGCCAGCAGCTTGGTCGACCGTTGGTACGAGCAGTACTTC. Its translation: CASSLVDRWYEQYF.

Regarding this clone: The sample carries other DNA sequences with the same CDR3. The rearrangement uses TRBV2 and TRBJ2-7; 9 nucleotides align to TRBD1. V shed 6 bases and J 3 bases; nucleotides not matched to a gene: 6. Germline lookup yields CDR1 SNHLY and CDR2 FYNNEI. CDR3 length: 14 amino acids. The CDR3 sequence: CASSPQGAGYEQYF. CDR3 bases: TGTGCCAGCAGCCCACAGGGGGCTGGCTACGAGCAGTACTTC.

The chain recombines TRBV9 with TRBJ2-1, with a possible D match to TRBD1 (5 bases). The CDR3 is made up of 16 amino acids. Germline V gives CDR1 SGDLS, CDR2 YYNGEE. The V end was cut by 3 bases, the J end by 5 bases, with 18 bases between. CDR3: CASSADWGGINNEQFF. The CDR3 DNA reads as TGTGCCAGCAGCGCCGACTGGGGCGGAATAAACAATGAGCAGTTCTTC. The full variable domain, completed using reference TRBV9 and TRBJ2-1, is DSGVTQTPKHLITATGQRVTLRCSPRSGDLSVYWYQQSLDQGLQFLIQYYNGEERAKGNILERFSAQQFPDLHSELNLSSLELGDSALYFCASSADWGGINNEQFFGPGTRLTVL.

The chain links TRBV19 to TRBJ1-1; D ambiguous. The CDR3 is made up of 13 amino acids. V was trimmed by 1 base and J by 5 bases, leaving 8 bases between them. From germline, CDR1 is LNHDA and CDR2 SQIVND (reference sequence). CDR3 bases: TGTGCCAGTAGTATAGGGGCTAGGACTGAAGCTTTCTTT. Amino acids: CASSIGARTEAFF.

The chain joins TRBV28 to TRBJ2-7, with a possible D match to TRBD2 (7 bases). V shed 8 bases and J shed 1 base, with 18 bases lying between them. The CDR3 is made up of 15 amino acids. The germline V gene encodes CDR1 MDHEN and CDR2 SYDVKM. CDR3 DNA: TGTGCCAGCTTGCCGGGGGGCGAAGTATCCTACGAGCAGTACTTC. It is translated as CASLPGGEVSYEQYF.

V and J are TRBV7-9 and TRBJ2-5, with unresolved D. This CDR3 comprises 14 residues. The germline CDR1 and CDR2 sequences are SEHNR and FQNEAQ (reference sequence). The germline V and J ends were trimmed by 0 bases and 5 bases, with 10 bases remaining between them. CDR3: CASSLAGPSETQYF. CDR3 bases: TGTGCCAGCAGCTTAGCAGGGCCGTCCGAGACCCAGTACTTC.

This chain joins TRBV28 and TRBJ2-7; D is ambiguous. Germline V CDR1 and CDR2: MDHEN, SYDVKM. Trimming cost V 3 bases and J 6 bases, with 15 bases left between them. The CDR3 contains 14 residues. The CDR3 DNA is TGTGCCAGCAGTTTCCCGGGCCCGATCCGCGAGCAGTACTTC. This sequence encodes CASSFPGPIREQYF.

This clone was recorded once. The rearrangement joins TRBV11-2 to TRBJ2-3, with D uncertain. The germline gives CDR1 SGHAT, CDR2 FQNNGV. The CDR3 has 13 residues. The V end was cut by 1 base, the J end by 7 bases, with 9 bases between. CDR3: CASSLGMGYTQYF. CDR3 nucleotides: TGTGCCAGCAGCTTAGGTATGGGTTATACGCAGTATTTT.

Remarks on this clone: The same CDR3 can be traced to other DNA sequences in this sample. The V gene is TRBV28, the J gene TRBJ2-7; a possible D gene is TRBD1 (5 bases). The CDR3 loop spans 12 amino acids. Germline loops: CDR1 MDHEN, CDR2 SYDVKM. Trimming took off 5 bases at V and 7 bases at J, with 12 bases between the two ends. In nucleotides, the CDR3 is TGTGCCAGCAGTCTGCGTAGGGGTGAGCAGTACTTC. This encodes CASSLRRGEQYF.

This chain joins TRBV9 and TRBJ2-7, with 7 bases lining up with TRBD1. The V gene's germline CDR1 is SGDLS and CDR2 YYNGEE. The CDR3 has 14 residues. The V gene end was trimmed by 4 bases and the J gene end by 4 bases; junction bases not matched to a gene: 8. CDR3 bases: TGTGCCAGCAGCCCCATGGGACAGCCGTACGAGCAGTACTTC. It specifies CASSPMGQPYEQYF.

This clone has only one observation. The chain joins TRBV5-1 to TRBJ2-3, with 8 nucleotides matching TRBD2. The CDR3 is made up of 14 amino acids. The germline V gene has CDR1 SGHRS and CDR2 YFSETQ. V lost 3 bases to trimming and J lost 4 bases; unmatched junction nucleotides: 4. CDR3 sequence: CASSYPGGADTQYF. Written as DNA, the CDR3 is TGCGCCAGCAGCTACCCGGGAGGGGCAGATACGCAGTATTTT.

This rearrangement joins TRBV29-1 to TRBJ2-1; 9 positions match TRBD2. CDR1 and CDR2 (germline): SQVTM, ANQGSEA. V dropped 3 bases and J dropped 7; count of bases not matched to a gene: 7. CDR3 length: 14 amino acids. The CDR3 bases are TGCAGCGTTGAGCTTAGCGGGAGTCGAAATGAGCAGTTCTTC. As protein: CSVELSGSRNEQFF.

The chain links TRBV28 to TRBJ2-7; TRBD2 agrees at 12 bases. With V trimmed by 5 bases and J by 2 bases, 7 bases remained unmatched. This CDR3 comprises 16 residues. Per germline, CDR1 MDHEN and CDR2 SYDVKM. The CDR3 region is CASSTRLAGEPYEQYF. The CDR3, as DNA: TGTGCCAGCAGTACACGACTAGCGGGAGAGCCCTACGAGCAGTACTTC.